The 21 T cell receptor beta chains presented below share a single source sample, sequenced in a study of blood T cell repertoires in COVID-19. Generated by immunoSEQ multiplex PCR, the TCRdb table keeps only in-frame clones and is missing some. The sample includes 45,000 to 65,000 clones, just under 85% of them seen just once. Sequencing was carried out using peripheral blood. Receptors were obtained from a man in his sixties with acute or convalescent COVID-19.

This clone was observed once. The chain combines TRBV30 with TRBJ2-7, with D perhaps TRBD2 (5 bases). In germline, CDR1 is GTSNPN, CDR2 SVGIG (reference sequence). Deletions cut 1 base from V and 0 bases from J, with 13 bases between. This CDR3 spans 15 amino acids. CDR3: CAWSASLRDSYEQYF. The CDR3, as DNA: TGTGCCTGGAGTGCTAGTCTTCGGGACTCCTACGAGCAGTACTTC.

The J gene is TRBJ2-7, the V gene TRBV12-3 or TRBV12-4, with a weak D call TRBD2 (5 bases). The V and J ends lost 6 bases and 6 bases respectively, with 12 bases between them. CDR3 length: 12 residues. The CDR3 loop reads CASRQEVGEQYF. The CDR3 DNA sequence: TGTGCCAGCAGGCAGGAGGTCGGCGAGCAGTACTTC.

The gene calls are TRBV6-1 and TRBJ1-2; 8 nucleotides line up with TRBD1. Per germline, CDR1 MNHNS and CDR2 SASEGT. The V gene end was trimmed by 7 bases and the J gene end by 6 bases; junction bases not matched to a gene: 7. CDR3 length: 13 residues. The CDR3 sequence is CASNRGTGDGYTF. The CDR3 region has the DNA TGTGCCAGCAACAGGGGGACAGGAGATGGCTACACCTTC.

The genes are TRBV4-1 and TRBJ2-6; 9 nucleotides line up with TRBD1. Germline lookup yields CDR1 MGHRA and CDR2 YSYEKL. The trim removed 3 bases at V and 0 bases at J, leaving 9 bases unmatched. The CDR3 totals 19 residues. The CDR3 here is CASSHAGTGLSSGANVLTF. The CDR3 region has the DNA TGCGCCAGCAGCCACGCCGGGACAGGGCTAAGCTCTGGGGCCAACGTCCTGACTTTC.

The gene calls are TRBV11-2 and TRBJ1-1, with a weak D call TRBD1 (5 bases). Germline lookup yields CDR1 SGHAT and CDR2 FQNNGV. V lost 4 bases, J lost 0 bases, and 6 bases lay in between. This CDR3 comprises 13 residues. CDR3: CASSSTVNTEAFF. CDR3 in DNA: TGTGCCAGCAGCTCGACAGTGAACACTGAAGCTTTCTTT.

The chain carries TRBV5-5 and TRBJ1-2; D is unclear. Germline V gene lookup returns CDR1 SGHKS and CDR2 YYEKEE (reference sequence). CDR3 length: 13 residues. V shed 4 bases and J shed 1 base, with 8 bases lying between them. The CDR3 nucleotides read TGTGCCAGCAGCGTGGACGGTAACTATGGCTACACCTTC. Translation: CASSVDGNYGYTF.

This chain connects TRBV14 to TRBJ1-2, with D possibly matching TRBD1 (6 bases). CDR1 is SGHDN, CDR2 FVKESK, per germline. The CDR3 sequence is 16 residues long. V shed 2 bases and J shed 8 bases, with 21 bases lying between them. The CDR3 region has the DNA TGTGCCAGCAGCCAACTTGGGGCAGGGGAATGGGACGGCTACACCTTC. Translation gives CASSQLGAGEWDGYTF.

V and J are TRBV29-1 and TRBJ2-3; 7 bases fit TRBD1. Germline-derived CDR1 and CDR2 are SQVTM and ANQGSEA. The CDR3 contains 17 residues. V gave up 6 bases and J gave up 0 bases; unmatched junction bases: 15. Here the CDR3 reads CSVTGVRAPVSTDTQYF. The CDR3 coding sequence is TGCAGCGTAACAGGGGTCCGAGCCCCTGTTAGCACAGATACGCAGTATTTT.

The chain is built from TRBV18 and TRBJ2-1; 15 bases match TRBD2. The CDR3 sequence is 18 residues long. Trimming removed 5 bases from V and 1 base from J; junction bases left unmatched: 6. Per the germline V gene, CDR1 is KGHSH and CDR2 is LQKENI. The CDR3 DNA is TGTGCCAGCTCATACGGACTAGCGGGGGGGACATCCTACAATGAGCAGTTCTTC. It encodes CASSYGLAGGTSYNEQFF.

The CDR3 region has the DNA TGCAGTGCTAGTTTTGGACTCCCGAACACTGAAGCTTTCTTT. It yields the protein CSASFGLPNTEAFF. The V gene is TRBV20-1, the J gene TRBJ1-1; D is unclear. CDR3 length equals 14 residues. V lost 3 bases to trimming and J lost 1 base, with 12 bases between them. Germline V gives CDR1 DFQATT, CDR2 SNEGSKA (reference sequence).

The gene calls are TRBV5-1 and TRBJ1-1; D remains unclear. The CDR3 runs to 14 residues. Trimming took off 1 base at V and 5 bases at J, with 12 bases between the two ends. The V gene's germline CDR1 is SGHRS and CDR2 YFSETQ. CDR3 region: CASSLTEKKTEAFF. CDR3 in DNA: TGCGCCAGCAGCTTGACAGAAAAAAAGACTGAAGCTTTCTTT. The full variable domain, its missing parts supplied by reference TRBV5-1 and TRBJ1-1, is KAGVTQTPRYLIKTRGQQVTLSCSPISGHRSVSWYQQTPGQGLQFLFEYFSETQRNKGNFPGRFSGRQFSNSRSEMNVSTLELGDSALYLCASSLTEKKTEAFFGQGTRLTVV.

The V gene is TRBV5-4, the J gene TRBJ2-3, with D tentatively TRBD2 (5 bases). The CDR3 contains 12 residues. Trimming cost V 2 bases and J 14 bases, with 15 bases left between them. Germline V gene lookup returns CDR1 SGHNT and CDR2 YYREEE (reference sequence). The chain's CDR3 is CASSLGLTPPYF. CDR3 DNA sequence: TGTGCCAGCAGCTTAGGACTGACTCCGCCGTATTTT.

The J gene is TRBJ2-1, the V gene TRBV5-1, with D possibly matching TRBD2 (5 bases). V was trimmed by 7 bases and J by 6 bases, leaving 20 bases between them. The CDR3 is 15 residues long. Germline CDR1 SGHRS, CDR2 YFSETQ. CDR3: CASRRSMVEGNEQFF. CDR3 bases: TGCGCCAGCCGACGGTCAATGGTAGAGGGCAATGAGCAGTTCTTC.

The chain joins TRBV24-1 to TRBJ2-4, with D perhaps matching TRBD1 (5 bases). The CDR3 covers 13 residues. The V end lost 9 bases, the J end lost 3 bases, and 11 bases lay between the germline ends. Per the germline V gene, CDR1 is KGHDR and CDR2 is SFDVKD. The CDR3 loop is CATVRGHKNIQYF. CDR3 in DNA: TGTGCCACCGTTAGGGGTCACAAAAACATTCAGTACTTC.

The V call is TRBV6-5, the J call TRBJ2-7; weak D call: TRBD2 (6 bases). This CDR3 has 13 residues. Looked up from germline, CDR1 is MNHEY and CDR2 is SVGAGI. V was pared by 5 bases and J by 6 bases, with 14 bases between. CDR3 sequence reads: CASSPTVGGEQYF. CDR3 nucleotide sequence: TGTGCCAGCAGTCCCACAGTGGGGGGCGAGCAGTACTTC.

The chain employs TRBV9 and TRBJ2-2; 14 bases match TRBD2. The germline V gene has CDR1 SGDLS and CDR2 YYNGEE. V lost 3 bases to trimming and J lost 4 bases; unmatched junction nucleotides: 5. CDR3 length: 17 amino acids. CDR3 coding DNA: TGTGCCAGCAGCGCGACTAGCGGGGGGGCGGGCACCGGGGAGCTGTTTTTT. Its translation is CASSATSGGAGTGELFF.

The chain is built from TRBV5-1 and TRBJ2-5, with D uncertain. The CDR3 runs to 13 residues. In germline, CDR1 is SGHRS, CDR2 YFSETQ. V was cut by 4 bases and J by 5 bases, with 12 bases left in between. In nucleotides, the CDR3 is TGCGCCAGCAGCCCCCAGGTGGATGAGACCCAGTACTTC. Its protein is CASSPQVDETQYF.

The CDR3: CASSGTYTGELFF. CDR3 sequence (DNA): TGTGCCAGCAGTGGGACTTACACCGGGGAGCTGTTTTTT. The chain is built from TRBV28 and TRBJ2-2; weak D call: TRBD2 (6 bases). This CDR3 contains 13 residues. Germline-derived CDR1 and CDR2 are MDHEN and SYDVKM. The germline V and J ends were trimmed by 5 bases and 3 bases, with 7 bases remaining between them.

The V call is TRBV7-3, the J call TRBJ2-2; 15 bases are a match to TRBD2. J lost 6 bases, V lost 5 bases, and 7 bases had no gene match. Germline CDR1 SGHTA, CDR2 FQGTGA. The CDR3 loop spans 17 amino acids. The CDR3 loop is CASSPWTSGGASGELFF. In nucleotides, the CDR3 is TGTGCCAGCAGCCCGTGGACTAGCGGGGGGGCATCCGGGGAGCTGTTTTTT.

This clone occurred a few times. The rearrangement joins TRBV28 to TRBJ1-1, with 9 bases that match TRBD1. The CDR3 length is 18 residues. V was clipped by 5 bases and J by 3 bases; unmatched bases: 16. Germline V gives CDR1 MDHEN, CDR2 SYDVKM. The CDR3 coding sequence is TGTGCCAGCAGTCCACCGCTCGGGACAGGGTGGCCGGACACTGAAGCTTTCTTT. This encodes CASSPPLGTGWPDTEAFF.

The genes are TRBV13 and TRBJ2-7, with 8 bases identical to TRBD2. Unmatched junction bases numbered 12, after V lost 4 bases and J lost 7 bases. The CDR3 is 15 amino acids. Per the germline V gene, CDR1 is PRHDT and CDR2 is FYEKMQ (reference sequence). The DNA of the CDR3 is TGTGCCAGCAGCTCCCATCCGGCGGGGGGATATGAGCAGTACTTC. As protein: CASSSHPAGGYEQYF.